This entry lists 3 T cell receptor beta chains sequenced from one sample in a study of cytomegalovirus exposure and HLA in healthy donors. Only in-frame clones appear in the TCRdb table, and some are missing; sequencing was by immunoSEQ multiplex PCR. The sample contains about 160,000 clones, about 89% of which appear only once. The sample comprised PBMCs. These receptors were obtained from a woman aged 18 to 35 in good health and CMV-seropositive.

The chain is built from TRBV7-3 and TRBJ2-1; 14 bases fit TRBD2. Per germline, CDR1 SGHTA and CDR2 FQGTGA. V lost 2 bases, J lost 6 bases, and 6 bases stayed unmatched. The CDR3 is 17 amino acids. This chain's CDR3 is CASSLGGTSGSANEQFF. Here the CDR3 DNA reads TGTGCCAGCAGCTTAGGTGGGACTAGCGGGAGTGCCAATGAGCAGTTCTTC.

The CDR3 spells CASRNNIADRVGYNEQFF. For the CDR3, the DNA is TGTGCAAGTCGCAACAACATAGCGGACAGGGTAGGGTACAATGAGCAGTTCTTC. The chain couples TRBV12-2 to TRBJ2-1; TRBD1 is taken as the D call from the table, unchecked against the DNA. TRBV12-2 is labeled a pseudogene. The CDR3 covers 18 residues.

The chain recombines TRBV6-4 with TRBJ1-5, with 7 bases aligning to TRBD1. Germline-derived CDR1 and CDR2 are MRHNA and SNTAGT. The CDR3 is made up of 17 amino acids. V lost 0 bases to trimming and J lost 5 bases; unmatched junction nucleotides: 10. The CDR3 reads CASSDSNSDRDDQPQHF. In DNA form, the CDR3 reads TGTGCCAGCAGTGACTCGAATTCCGACAGGGATGATCAGCCCCAGCATTTT.